Included here is one T cell receptor beta chain sequence, with context. Its antigen has not been determined. No clone much larger than this one lies a single base away; base qualities are absent. CDR1 and CDR2 (SGHAT, FQNNGV) derive from the germline V gene. V ends up 1 base short and J 5 bases short, with an unmatched junction base count of 7. Its CDR3 holds 16 amino acids, cysteine through phenylalanine. CDR3 DNA is the only sequence kept; it has 48 bases, read in frame from the first base. The sample is drawn from a study of blood T cell repertoires in COVID-19 (dated by TCRdb to the early 2020s). With respect to the entire study: The collaborator samples originated in the United States, Italy and Spain and spanned the acute and convalescent phases of COVID-19. A de-identified subject ID, COVID-19 status, age in years and sex were almost always included in the sample metadata. Where HLA class I and class II types were available, the types were taken from metadata supplied by the sample provider, not from assay-based typing. The repertoires were made available in a free public database intended to serve as a resource for research on the immune response to SARS-CoV-2. The samples were drawn from two sources: the first 160 participants of the ongoing ImmuneRACE study, and 950 to 1,500 subjects contributed by 6 global collaborators. The prospective study material was composed of cDNA or gDNA derived from T cells, B-cell-depleted T cells, or PBMCs. Subjects who had been exposed to COVID-19, were actively infected with it, or had recovered from it provided the deeply sampled blood TCRbeta repertoires that made up the dataset. Broad study findings and their caveats: The amount of clinical and demographic metadata varied by source and participant and was provided uncurated.

TCRbeta CDR3 regions were amplified from genomic DNA using the immunoSEQ Assay, a bias-controlled multiplex PCR. In the authors' own workflow: Nucleated cell counts per sample were estimated from amplification of reference gene primers within the assay. Sequence reads were collapsed and filtered to measure the absolute abundance of every unique TCRbeta CDR3 rearrangement. For each sample, productive Simpson clonality was calculated as the square root of Simpson's diversity index across productive rearrangements. In TCRdb, the immuneACCESS table is reduced to in-frame sequences with V and J assigned. These tables do not hold every clone; where another copy was compared, an unresolved V gene accounts for under half, and the others remain unexplained. The D gene and trimming were derived from the DNA, and the V and J assignments and clone size from that table. Present in this sample are approximately 190,000 clones, approximately 84% of which were seen just once. Jointly, the top ten make up over 4.5% of the sample.

Whole blood was collected in K2EDTA tubes by collaborating institutions according to the institutions' own protocols. For TCRbeta analysis, collaborator samples were shipped as frozen whole blood, as isolated PBMCs, or as DNA extracted from either sample type. In this chain, TRBV11-2 is recombined with TRBJ2-5; TRBD2 fits 10 bases in the junction. The source of this sequence is a man aged 80 or over with acute or convalescent COVID-19. Material for sequencing was peripheral blood. The DNA sequence reads TGTGCCAGCAGCTTAGTATCTAGCGGGAGTCTGGAGACCCAGTACTTC. It translates to CASSLVSSGSLETQYF.